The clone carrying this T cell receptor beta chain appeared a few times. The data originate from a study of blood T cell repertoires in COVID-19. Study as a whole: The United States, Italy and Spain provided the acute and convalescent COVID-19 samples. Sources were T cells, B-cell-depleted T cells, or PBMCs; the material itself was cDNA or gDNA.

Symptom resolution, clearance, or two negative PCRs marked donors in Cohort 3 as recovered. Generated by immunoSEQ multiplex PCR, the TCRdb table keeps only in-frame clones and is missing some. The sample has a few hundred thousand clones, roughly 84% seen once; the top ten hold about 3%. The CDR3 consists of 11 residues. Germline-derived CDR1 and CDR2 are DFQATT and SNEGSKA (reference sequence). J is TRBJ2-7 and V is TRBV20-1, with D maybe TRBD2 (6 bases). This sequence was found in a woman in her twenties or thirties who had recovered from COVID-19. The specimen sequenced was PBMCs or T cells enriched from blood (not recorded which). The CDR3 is CSALGGLEQYF. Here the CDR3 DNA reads TGCAGCGCTTTGGGGGGTTTAGAGCAGTACTTC.